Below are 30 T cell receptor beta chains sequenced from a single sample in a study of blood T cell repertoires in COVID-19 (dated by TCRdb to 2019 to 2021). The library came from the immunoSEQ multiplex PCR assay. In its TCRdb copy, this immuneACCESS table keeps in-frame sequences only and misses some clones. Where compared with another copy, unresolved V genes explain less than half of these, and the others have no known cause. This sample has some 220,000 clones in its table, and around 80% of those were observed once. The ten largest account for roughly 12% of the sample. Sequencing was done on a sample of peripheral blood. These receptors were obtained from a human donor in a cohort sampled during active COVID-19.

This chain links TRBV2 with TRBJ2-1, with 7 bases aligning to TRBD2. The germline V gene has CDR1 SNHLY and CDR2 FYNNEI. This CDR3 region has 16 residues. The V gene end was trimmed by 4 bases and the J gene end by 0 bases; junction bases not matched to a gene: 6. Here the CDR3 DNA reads TGTGCCAGCAGTGTCGGAGCGGGAAGCTCCTACAATGAGCAGTTCTTC. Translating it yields CASSVGAGSSYNEQFF.

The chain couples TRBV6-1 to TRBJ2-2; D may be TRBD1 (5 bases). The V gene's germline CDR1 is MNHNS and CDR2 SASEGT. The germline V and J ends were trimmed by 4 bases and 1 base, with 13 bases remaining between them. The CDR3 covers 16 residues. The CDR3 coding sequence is TGTGCCAGCAGTGGGGGCCGAGCCCGGAACACCGGGGAGCTGTTTTTT. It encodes CASSGGRARNTGELFF.

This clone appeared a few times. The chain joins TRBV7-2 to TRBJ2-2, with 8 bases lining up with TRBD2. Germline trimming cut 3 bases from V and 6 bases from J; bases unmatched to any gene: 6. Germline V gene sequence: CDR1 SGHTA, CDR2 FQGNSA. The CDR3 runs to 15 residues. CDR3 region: CASSFGGGIPGELFF. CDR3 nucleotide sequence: TGTGCCAGCAGCTTTGGCGGGGGGATCCCCGGGGAGCTGTTTTTT. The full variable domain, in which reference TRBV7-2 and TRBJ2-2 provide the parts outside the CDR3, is GAGVSQSPSNKVTEKGKDVELRCDPISGHTALYWYRQSLGQGLEFLIYFQGNSAPDKSGLPSDRFSAERTGGSVSTLTIQRTQQEDSAVYLCASSFGGGIPGELFFGEGSRLTVL.

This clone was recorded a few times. The CDR3 is CASSEEGTGRYYGYTF. CDR3 coding DNA: TGTGCCAGCAGTGAAGAGGGGACAGGCCGGTACTATGGCTACACCTTC. The genes are TRBV2 and TRBJ1-2; the match to TRBD1 covers 8 bases. The CDR3 extends over 16 amino acids. Germline CDR1 and CDR2: SNHLY and FYNNEI. The V and J ends lost 1 base and 3 bases, in that order; junction bases with no gene match: 7.

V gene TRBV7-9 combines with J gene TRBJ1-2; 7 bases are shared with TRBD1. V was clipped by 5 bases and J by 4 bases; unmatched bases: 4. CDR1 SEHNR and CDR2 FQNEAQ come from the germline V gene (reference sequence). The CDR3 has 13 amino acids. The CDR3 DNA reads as TGTGCCAGCAGCGTACAGGGGCTCTATGGCTACACCTTC. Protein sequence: CASSVQGLYGYTF.

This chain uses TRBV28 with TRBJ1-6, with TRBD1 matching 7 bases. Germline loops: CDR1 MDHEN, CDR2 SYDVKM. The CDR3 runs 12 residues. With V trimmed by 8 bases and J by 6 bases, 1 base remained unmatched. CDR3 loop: CASRDSNSPLHF. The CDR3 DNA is TGTGCCAGCCGGGACAGTAATTCACCCCTCCACTTT. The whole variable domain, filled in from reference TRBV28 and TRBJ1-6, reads DVKVTQSSRYLVKRTGEKVFLECVQDMDHENMFWYRQDPGLGLRLIYFSYDVKMKEKGDIPEGYSVSREKKERFSLILESASTNQTSMYLCASRDSNSPLHFGNGTRLTVT.

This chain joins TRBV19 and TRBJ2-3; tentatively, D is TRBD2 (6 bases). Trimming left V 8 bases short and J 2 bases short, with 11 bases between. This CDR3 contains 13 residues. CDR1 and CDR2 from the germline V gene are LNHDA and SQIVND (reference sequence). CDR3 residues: CASDAGFTDTQYF. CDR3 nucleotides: TGTGCCAGTGACGCGGGGTTCACAGATACGCAGTATTTT.

Here the CDR3 DNA reads TGTGCCAGCAGCGCTTGGACAGGGGGGATCTATGGCTACACCTTC. Translation: CASSAWTGGIYGYTF. The J gene is TRBJ1-2, the V gene TRBV6-5; TRBD1 matches at 10 bases. The CDR3 is 15 amino acids. Germline CDR1 MNHEY, CDR2 SVGAGI. The ends lost 6 bases at V and 4 bases at J; junction bases unmatched: 8.

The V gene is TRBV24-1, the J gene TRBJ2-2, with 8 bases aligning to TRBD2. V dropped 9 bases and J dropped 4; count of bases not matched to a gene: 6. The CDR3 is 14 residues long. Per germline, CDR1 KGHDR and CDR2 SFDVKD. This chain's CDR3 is CATRGGRGTGELFF. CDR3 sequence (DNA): TGTGCCACCCGGGGGGGCAGGGGCACCGGGGAGCTGTTTTTT.

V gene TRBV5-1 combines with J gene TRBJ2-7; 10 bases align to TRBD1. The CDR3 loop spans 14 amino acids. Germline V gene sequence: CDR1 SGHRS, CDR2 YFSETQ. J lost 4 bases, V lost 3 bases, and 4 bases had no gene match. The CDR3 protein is CASSWGQGIYEQYF. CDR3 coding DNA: TGCGCCAGCAGCTGGGGACAGGGGATTTACGAGCAGTACTTC.

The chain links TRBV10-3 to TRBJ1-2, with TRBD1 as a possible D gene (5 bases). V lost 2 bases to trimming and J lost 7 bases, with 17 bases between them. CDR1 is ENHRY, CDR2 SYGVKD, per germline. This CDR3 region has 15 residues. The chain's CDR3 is CAISERGAGAGGYTF. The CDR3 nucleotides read TGTGCCATCAGTGAGAGGGGCGCTGGGGCTGGTGGCTACACCTTC.

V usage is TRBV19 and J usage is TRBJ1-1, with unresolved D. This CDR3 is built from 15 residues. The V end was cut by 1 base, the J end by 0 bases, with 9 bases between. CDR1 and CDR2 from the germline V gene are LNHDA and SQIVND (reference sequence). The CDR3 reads CASSIARLMNTEAFF. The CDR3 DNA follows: TGTGCCAGTAGTATAGCCCGGTTGATGAACACTGAAGCTTTCTTT. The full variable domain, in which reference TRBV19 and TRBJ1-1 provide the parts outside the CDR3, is DGGITQSPKYLFRKEGQNVTLSCEQNLNHDAMYWYRQDPGQGLRLIYYSQIVNDFQKGDIAEGYSVSREKKESFPLTVTSAQKNPTAFYLCASSIARLMNTEAFFGQGTRLTVV.

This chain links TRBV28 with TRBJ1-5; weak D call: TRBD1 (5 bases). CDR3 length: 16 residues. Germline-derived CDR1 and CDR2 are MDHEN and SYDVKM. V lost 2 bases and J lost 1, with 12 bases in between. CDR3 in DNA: TGTGCCAGCAGTTTAAATCCAGGGATCAGCAATCAGCCCCAGCATTTT. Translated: CASSLNPGISNQPQHF.

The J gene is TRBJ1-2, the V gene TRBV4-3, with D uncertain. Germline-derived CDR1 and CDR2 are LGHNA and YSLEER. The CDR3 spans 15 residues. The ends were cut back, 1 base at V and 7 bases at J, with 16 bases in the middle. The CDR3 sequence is CASSQVVGGSGGYTF. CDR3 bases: TGCGCCAGCAGCCAAGTGGTGGGTGGGTCGGGTGGCTACACCTTC.

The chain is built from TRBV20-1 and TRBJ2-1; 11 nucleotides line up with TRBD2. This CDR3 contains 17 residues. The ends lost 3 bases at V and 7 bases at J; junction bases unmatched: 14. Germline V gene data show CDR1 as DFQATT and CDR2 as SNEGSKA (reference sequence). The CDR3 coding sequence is TGCAGTGCTAGTGACCCTACTAGCGGGGGCGGGGAGAATGAGCAGTTCTTC. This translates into CSASDPTSGGGENEQFF.

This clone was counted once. The CDR3 region has the DNA TGTGCCAGCAGCCAAGGCATAGCGGCCCTCGGGGGTGAGCAGTTCTTC. Encoded protein: CASSQGIAALGGEQFF. The chain couples TRBV7-8 to TRBJ2-1; TRBD2 is a possible D gene (6 bases). The germline V gene has CDR1 SGHVS and CDR2 FQNEAQ. There are 16 residues in the CDR3. Trimming left V 5 bases short and J 9 bases short, with 23 bases between.

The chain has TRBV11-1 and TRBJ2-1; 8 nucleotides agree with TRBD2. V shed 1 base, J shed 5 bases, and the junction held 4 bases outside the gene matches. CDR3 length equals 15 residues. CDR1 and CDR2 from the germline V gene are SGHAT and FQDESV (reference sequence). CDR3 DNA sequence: TGTGCCAGCAGCTTAGGACCGGGGGGGAACAATGAGCAGTTCTTC. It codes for CASSLGPGGNNEQFF.

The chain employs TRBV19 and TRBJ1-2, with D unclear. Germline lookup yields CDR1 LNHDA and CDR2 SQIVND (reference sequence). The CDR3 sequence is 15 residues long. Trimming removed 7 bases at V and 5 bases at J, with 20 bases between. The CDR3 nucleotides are TGTGCCAGTACTCCCCGGAGTGGAGAGGGATATGGCTACACCTTC. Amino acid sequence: CASTPRSGEGYGYTF.

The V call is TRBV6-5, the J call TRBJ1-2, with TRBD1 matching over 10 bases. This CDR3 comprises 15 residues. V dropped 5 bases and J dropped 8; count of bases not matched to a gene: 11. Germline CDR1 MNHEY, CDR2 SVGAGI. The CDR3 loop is CASSPLGQGLGGYTF. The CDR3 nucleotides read TGTGCCAGCAGTCCTCTGGGACAGGGGCTAGGCGGCTACACCTTC.

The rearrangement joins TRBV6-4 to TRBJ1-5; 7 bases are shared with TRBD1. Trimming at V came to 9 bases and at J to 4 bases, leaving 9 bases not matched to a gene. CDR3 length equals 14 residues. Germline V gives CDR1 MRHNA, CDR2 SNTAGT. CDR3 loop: CARDRDWGNQPQHF. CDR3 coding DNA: TGTGCCAGAGACAGGGACTGGGGAAATCAGCCCCAGCATTTT.

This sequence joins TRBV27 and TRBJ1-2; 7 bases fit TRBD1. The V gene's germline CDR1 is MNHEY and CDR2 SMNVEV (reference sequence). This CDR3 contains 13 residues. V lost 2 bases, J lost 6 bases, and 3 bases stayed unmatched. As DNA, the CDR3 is TGTGCCAGCAGTTTACAGGGGGGACATGGCTACACCTTC. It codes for CASSLQGGHGYTF.

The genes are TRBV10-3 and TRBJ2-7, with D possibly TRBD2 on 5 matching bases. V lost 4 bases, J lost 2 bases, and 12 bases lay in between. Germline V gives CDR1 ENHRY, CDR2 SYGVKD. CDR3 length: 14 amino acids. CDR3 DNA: TGTGCCATCAGTGGCGAGGACTCAGCCTACGAGCAGTACTTC. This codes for CAISGEDSAYEQYF.

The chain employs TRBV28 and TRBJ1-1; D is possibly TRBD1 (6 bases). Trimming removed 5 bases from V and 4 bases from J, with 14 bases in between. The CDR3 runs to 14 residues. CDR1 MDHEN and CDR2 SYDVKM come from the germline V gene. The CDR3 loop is CASSPHGQTTEAFF. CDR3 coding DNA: TGTGCCAGCAGTCCCCACGGACAGACCACTGAAGCTTTCTTT.

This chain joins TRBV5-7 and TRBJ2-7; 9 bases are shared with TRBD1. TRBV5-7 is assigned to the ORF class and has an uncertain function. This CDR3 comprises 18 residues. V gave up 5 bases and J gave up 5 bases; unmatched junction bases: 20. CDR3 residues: CASRGGSSYGQGRNEQYF. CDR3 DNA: TGTGCCAGCAGGGGGGGGTCGTCATATGGACAGGGGCGGAACGAGCAGTACTTC.

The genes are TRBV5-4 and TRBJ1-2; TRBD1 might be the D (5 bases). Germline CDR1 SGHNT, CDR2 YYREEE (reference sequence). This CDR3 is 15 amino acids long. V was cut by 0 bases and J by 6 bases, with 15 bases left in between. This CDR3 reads CASSLERGGGHGYTF. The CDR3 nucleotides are TGTGCCAGCAGCTTGGAACGCGGGGGTGGACATGGCTACACCTTC.

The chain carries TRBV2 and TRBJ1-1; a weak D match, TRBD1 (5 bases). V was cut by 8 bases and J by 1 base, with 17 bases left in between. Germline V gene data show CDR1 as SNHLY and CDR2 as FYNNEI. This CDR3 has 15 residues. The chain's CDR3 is CASQSRTTQNTEAFF. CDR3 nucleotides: TGTGCCAGCCAATCCAGGACAACCCAGAACACTGAAGCTTTCTTT.

CDR3: CASSRRLLGANVLTF. The DNA of the CDR3 is TGTGCCAGCAGCCGAAGACTGCTTGGGGCCAACGTCCTGACTTTC. The genes are TRBV5-6 and TRBJ2-6; D unclear. The V gene lost 4 bases and the J gene lost 3 bases, with 11 bases spanning the gap. This CDR3 has 15 amino acids. The germline V gene encodes CDR1 SGHDT and CDR2 YYEEEE.

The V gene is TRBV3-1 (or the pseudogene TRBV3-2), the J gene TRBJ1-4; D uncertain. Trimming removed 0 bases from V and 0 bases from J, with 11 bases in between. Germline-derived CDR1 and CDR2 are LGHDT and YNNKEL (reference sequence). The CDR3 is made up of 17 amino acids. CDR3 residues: CASSQEMNSATNEKLFF. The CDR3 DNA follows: TGTGCCAGCAGCCAAGAAATGAATAGTGCAACTAATGAAAAACTGTTTTTT.

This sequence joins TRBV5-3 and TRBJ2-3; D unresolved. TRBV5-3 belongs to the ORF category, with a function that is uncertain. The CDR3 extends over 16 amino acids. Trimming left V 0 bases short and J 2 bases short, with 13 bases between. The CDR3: CARSLEQPVFTDTQYF. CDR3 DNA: TGTGCCAGAAGCTTGGAACAGCCTGTTTTCACAGATACGCAGTATTTT.

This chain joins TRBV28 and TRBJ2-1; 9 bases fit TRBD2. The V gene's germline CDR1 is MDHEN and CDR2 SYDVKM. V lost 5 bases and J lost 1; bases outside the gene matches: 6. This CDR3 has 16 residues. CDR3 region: CASSLASGVSYNEQFF. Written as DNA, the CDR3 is TGTGCCAGCAGTCTGGCTAGCGGGGTTTCCTACAATGAGCAGTTCTTC.